One T cell receptor beta chain is described in this entry. The sample belongs to a study of blood T cell repertoires in COVID-19. Study-level background: The origin of the acute and convalescent COVID-19 samples was the United States, Italy and Spain. PBMCs, B-cell-depleted T cells, or T cells provided the cDNA or gDNA that made up the material.

Methods used by the authors: Researchers report that nucleated cell counts were estimated from reference gene primer amplification. Clones were read by immunoSEQ multiplex PCR, and TCRdb kept only the in-frame ones, dropping some. D and trimming come from the DNA, and the V and J calls and clone size come from that table. The sample lists 130,000 to 150,000 clones; about four fifths were seen once. Germline V CDR1 and CDR2: LNHDA, SQIVND (reference sequence). The CDR3 covers 15 residues. Unmatched junction bases numbered 4, after V lost 3 bases and J lost 4 bases. The sequence came from a man between 65 and 85 years old who had recovered from COVID-19. Sequences were obtained from peripheral blood. The V call is TRBV19, the J call TRBJ2-5; 11 bases are shared with TRBD1. This chain's CDR3 is CASSMGGTGGETQYF. CDR3 nucleotides: TGTGCCAGTAGTATGGGCGGGACAGGGGGAGAGACCCAGTACTTC.